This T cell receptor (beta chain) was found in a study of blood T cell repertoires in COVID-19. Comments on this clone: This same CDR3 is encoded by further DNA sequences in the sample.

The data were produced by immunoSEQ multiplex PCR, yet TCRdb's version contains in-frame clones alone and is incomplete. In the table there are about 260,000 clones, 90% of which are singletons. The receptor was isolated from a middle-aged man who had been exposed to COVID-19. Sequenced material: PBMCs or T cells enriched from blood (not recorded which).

The CDR3 DNA reads TGTGCCAGCAGTCTCGGACAGGGATATGGCTACACCTTC. Translation: CASSLGQGYGYTF. The chain employs TRBV28 and TRBJ1-2, with TRBD1 identical over 8 bases. The germline V gene has CDR1 MDHEN and CDR2 SYDVKM. The length of the CDR3 is 13 residues. V gave up 5 bases and J gave up 5 bases; unmatched junction bases: 4.